These T cell receptor beta chains were read from a single sample in a study of T cell responses to AZD1222 COVID-19 vaccine. The method was immunoSEQ multiplex PCR; TCRdb's version includes in-frame clones alone and lacks a portion of them. This sample has about 68,000 clones, with about 88% found just once. The sequencing used peripheral blood, collected on day 0 of AZD1222 vaccination. The source of these receptors is an adult in good health. Each CDR3 is given with its conserved first and last residue. Fields, in order: J gene, V gene, CDR3 protein.

j_call: TRBJ1-5
v_call: TRBV2
cdr3_aa: CASKKVGQPQHF

j_call: TRBJ2-3
v_call: TRBV6-4
cdr3_aa: CASSKDGSTDTQYF

j_call: TRBJ1-1
v_call: TRBV12-3/TRBV12-4
cdr3_aa: CASSLAAEAFF

j_call: TRBJ2-6
v_call: TRBV6-2/TRBV6-3
cdr3_aa: CASSIGQSGANVLTF

j_call: TRBJ1-5
v_call: TRBV27
cdr3_aa: CASSPTGGGQPQHF

j_call: TRBJ1-2
v_call: TRBV28
cdr3_aa: CASSPVPGQASYGYTF

j_call: TRBJ2-1
v_call: TRBV11-2
cdr3_aa: CASSSERGGNEQFF

j_call: TRBJ1-1
v_call: TRBV9
cdr3_aa: CASSVDPGIGTEAFF

j_call: TRBJ1-5
v_call: TRBV2
cdr3_aa: CASSDVRHVHQPQHF

j_call: TRBJ2-3
v_call: TRBV4-3
cdr3_aa: CASSQEGGFSTDTQYF

j_call: TRBJ1-1
v_call: TRBV4-1
cdr3_aa: CASSHTGTKNMNTEAFF

j_call: TRBJ2-7
v_call: TRBV29-1
cdr3_aa: CSVDPGLAALGYEQYF

j_call: TRBJ2-1
v_call: TRBV18
cdr3_aa: CASSPPISELSSYNEQFF

j_call: TRBJ1-2
v_call: TRBV11-2
cdr3_aa: CASSRREDRAYGYTF

j_call: TRBJ2-1
v_call: TRBV24-1
cdr3_aa: CATSDTAWTSGSIHNEQFF

j_call: TRBJ2-5
v_call: TRBV28
cdr3_aa: CASSFGETQYF

j_call: TRBJ1-4
v_call: TRBV19
cdr3_aa: CASRGRTATNEKLFF

j_call: TRBJ1-5
v_call: TRBV3-1/TRBV3-2
cdr3_aa: CASSQDLGAQHF

j_call: TRBJ2-3
v_call: TRBV27
cdr3_aa: CASKWTSGTDTQYF

j_call: TRBJ2-7
v_call: TRBV13
cdr3_aa: CASSLQGSLQAYEQYF

j_call: TRBJ1-2
v_call: TRBV6-2/TRBV6-3
cdr3_aa: CASSYEYSGRTDGYTF

j_call: TRBJ1-2
v_call: TRBV11-2
cdr3_aa: CASSSRGGRAANYGYTF

j_call: TRBJ2-1
v_call: TRBV14
cdr3_aa: CASSQDRGRINNEQFF

j_call: TRBJ2-7
v_call: TRBV28
cdr3_aa: CASREDRQGSYEQYF

j_call: TRBJ1-1
v_call: TRBV3-1/TRBV3-2
cdr3_aa: CASSQGLTNTEAFF

j_call: TRBJ2-1
v_call: TRBV27
cdr3_aa: CASSLEGSPYNEQFF

j_call: TRBJ1-2
v_call: TRBV19
cdr3_aa: CASSIVRGDYGYTF

j_call: TRBJ1-2
v_call: TRBV7-2
cdr3_aa: CASSLQGNRDGYTF

j_call: TRBJ1-6
v_call: TRBV24-1
cdr3_aa: CATSDPSGGGYSPLHF

j_call: TRBJ1-5
v_call: TRBV28
cdr3_aa: CASSGGGGAQHF

j_call: TRBJ1-3
v_call: TRBV7-6
cdr3_aa: CASSPMGQGTGNTIYF

j_call: TRBJ1-6
v_call: TRBV6-4
cdr3_aa: CASRLEENSPLHF

j_call: TRBJ2-3
v_call: TRBV6-4
cdr3_aa: CASSEQPTDTQYF

j_call: TRBJ1-1
v_call: TRBV29-1
cdr3_aa: CSTSESNTEAFF

j_call: TRBJ2-5
v_call: TRBV9
cdr3_aa: CASSPQGARQETQYF

j_call: TRBJ2-3
v_call: TRBV9
cdr3_aa: CASSRLGAYTDTQYF

j_call: TRBJ1-4
v_call: TRBV2
cdr3_aa: CASKGTGGREKLFF

j_call: TRBJ2-6
v_call: TRBV29-1
cdr3_aa: CSVLDRGSGANVLTF

j_call: TRBJ2-2
v_call: TRBV6-2/TRBV6-3
cdr3_aa: CASSYSWGPGELFF

j_call: TRBJ2-1
v_call: TRBV2
cdr3_aa: CASSELAPTYNEQFF